The clone carrying this T cell receptor beta chain was found a few times. The antigen is undetermined. V lost 5 bases to trimming and J lost 7 bases, with 17 bases between them. The CDR3 runs 14 residues. Germline lookup yields CDR1 SGHVS and CDR2 FNYEAQ. The source of the sample is a study of post-analysis software for immune sequencing data. Study-level points and caveats: Among five TRBV segments more frequent in patients than controls were TRBV5-6, TRBV5-1 and TRBV20-1. Pronounced co-clustering by F measure was evident among identically batched samples. Compared with controls, patients showed significantly lower normalized Chao1 diversity.

The library was made from cDNA and included unique molecular identifiers. MiXCR was run by TCRdb on the PCR reads, yielding one entry per CDR3 protein. The table includes roughly 410,000 distinct CDR3 sequences, around 37% detected once. The V gene is TRBV7-6, the J gene TRBJ2-5; D gene unclear. Sequencing input: blood. The receptor comes from a girl aged 5-17 years with multiple sclerosis. CDR3 DNA: TGTGCCAGCAGCCCCACCCCCGACTCGGGGACCCAGTACTTC. Its protein is CASSPTPDSGTQYF.